This entry lists 32 T cell receptor beta chains sequenced from one sample in a study of early T cells in non-severe SARS-CoV-2 infection. Using its own MiXCR run on the 5' RACE reads, TCRdb lists one record per CDR3 protein. The sample comprises about 90,000 distinct CDR3 sequences, about an eighth of which are singletons, and 3.5% to 5% rests with the top ten. The sample consisted of whole blood, taken at baseline. The receptors originated from an adult who was a healthcare worker with PCR-confirmed SARS-CoV-2 infection or an uninfected control (not recorded which).

This clonotype was seen ten or more times. This chain joins TRBV6-1 and TRBJ2-7, with D unresolved. The CDR3 has 14 residues. The germline V gene has CDR1 MNHNS and CDR2 SASEGT. Trimming shortened V by 4 bases and J by 4 bases, and 14 bases separated the two germline ends. DNA of the CDR3: TGTGCCAGCAGTGCGAACTCCCTCACGTACGAGCAGTACTTC. It is translated as CASSANSLTYEQYF.

This clonotype was observed at least ten times. The chain recombines TRBV24-1 with TRBJ2-1; TRBD2 agrees at 8 bases. Unmatched junction bases numbered 6, after V lost 3 bases and J lost 3 bases. In germline, CDR1 is KGHDR, CDR2 SFDVKD. The CDR3 has 16 residues. The CDR3 protein is CATSDIVGGDYNEQFF. The CDR3 region has the DNA TGTGCCACCAGTGATATCGTCGGGGGGGACTACAATGAGCAGTTCTTC.

This clonotype was recorded at least ten times. The chain carries TRBV27 and TRBJ2-5; 7 nucleotides agree with TRBD1. Trimming at V came to 3 bases and at J to 2 bases, leaving 6 bases not matched to a gene. Germline values: CDR1 MNHEY, CDR2 SMNVEV (reference sequence). CDR3 length: 15 amino acids. The chain's CDR3 is CASSFFPTGQETQYF. The CDR3 DNA reads TGTGCCAGCAGTTTCTTCCCGACAGGGCAAGAGACCCAGTACTTC.

This clonotype has a handful of counts. The rearrangement uses TRBV20-1 and TRBJ2-1, with 7 bases matching TRBD1. Germline CDR1 reads DFQATT; CDR2 reads SNEGSKA (reference sequence). The CDR3 is made up of 14 amino acids. J lost 9 bases, V lost 5 bases, and 13 bases had no gene match. DNA for the CDR3: TGCAGTGCTCTCCTGGCAGGGGGTGTCGGTGAGCAGTTCTTC. It codes for CSALLAGGVGEQFF.

The chain joins TRBV5-1 to TRBJ1-3; tentatively, D is TRBD1 (6 bases). The V end was cut by 1 base, the J end by 4 bases, with 12 bases between. The germline V gene has CDR1 SGHRS and CDR2 YFSETQ. The CDR3 has 15 amino acids. The CDR3 DNA is TGCGCCAGCAGCTTGACAGGGCTAGAGGGAAACACCATATATTTT. It yields the protein CASSLTGLEGNTIYF.

The chain links TRBV7-2 to TRBJ2-1; TRBD2 agrees at 12 bases. CDR3 length: 17 residues. In germline, CDR1 is SGHTA, CDR2 FQGNSA. Germline trimming cut 4 bases from V and 6 bases from J; bases unmatched to any gene: 10. This CDR3 reads CASSSRTSGATSNEQFF. The CDR3 coding sequence is TGTGCCAGCAGCTCCCGGACTAGCGGGGCTACGTCCAATGAGCAGTTCTTC.

A note on this clonotype: It may be a read error: a sequence one base away is much more abundant. V usage is TRBV11-3 and J usage is TRBJ2-1; 10 nucleotides agree with TRBD2. Germline V lookup: CDR1 SGHNT, CDR2 YENEEA. The CDR3 totals 14 residues. J lost 4 bases, V lost 5 bases, and 2 bases had no gene match. DNA of the CDR3: TGTGCCAGCAGCCCTAGCGGGAGTTACAATGAGCAGTTCTTC. Encoded protein: CASSPSGSYNEQFF.

This clonotype appeared many times. The J gene is TRBJ1-5, the V gene TRBV7-2; 9 bases map to TRBD1. Germline assignment: CDR1 SGHTA and CDR2 FQGNSA. CDR3 length: 15 residues. V trimming: 5 bases; J trimming: 1 base; junction bases outside the gene matches: 3. The CDR3 DNA sequence: TGTGCCAGCAGCACAGGGGGCGCAAGCAATCAGCCCCAGCATTTT. Encoded protein: CASSTGGASNQPQHF. The full variable domain, rest sourced from reference TRBV7-2 and TRBJ1-5, is GAGVSQSPSNKVTEKGKDVELRCDPISGHTALYWYRQSLGQGLEFLIYFQGNSAPDKSGLPSDRFSAERTGGSVSTLTIQRTQQEDSAVYLCASSTGGASNQPQHFGDGTRLSIL.

This chain joins TRBV20-1 and TRBJ2-3, with D tentatively TRBD2 (6 bases). V was cut by 5 bases and J by 3 bases, with 15 bases left in between. The germline V gene has CDR1 DFQATT and CDR2 SNEGSKA (reference sequence). This CDR3 comprises 14 residues. The DNA for the CDR3 is TGCAGTGCTCCCTTGCGGGGTGGGACAGATACGCAGTATTTT. Amino acids: CSAPLRGGTDTQYF.

This clonotype has at least ten counts. CDR3 sequence: CASSLIEGHLFF. The DNA for the CDR3 is TGTGCCAGCAGCTTAATAGAGGGTCATCTGTTTTTT. This chain links TRBV11-2 with TRBJ2-2, with a weak D call TRBD2 (5 bases). Germline-derived CDR1 and CDR2 are SGHAT and FQNNGV. The CDR3 totals 12 residues. V dropped 2 bases and J dropped 14 bases, with 12 bases sitting between them.

This chain connects TRBV19 to TRBJ2-7; possibly TRBD1 or TRBD2 for D (5 bases each). The CDR3 consists of 13 residues. Germline V gives CDR1 LNHDA, CDR2 SQIVND (reference sequence). Trimming cost V 4 bases and J 2 bases, with 9 bases left between them. The CDR3 region has the DNA TGTGCCAGTAGTAGGGGGAGCGCCTACGAGCAGTACTTC. Translation: CASSRGSAYEQYF.

This clonotype was counted a few times. V gene TRBV5-1 combines with J gene TRBJ2-2, with D possibly TRBD2 on 6 matching bases. The V and J ends lost 4 bases and 3 bases respectively, with 7 bases between them. Germline CDR1 and CDR2: SGHRS and YFSETQ. This CDR3 has 13 residues. DNA of the CDR3: TGCGCCAGCAGCGGACTATACACCGGGGAGCTGTTTTTT. This encodes CASSGLYTGELFF.

The CDR3 DNA reads TGTGCCAGCAGGCTCGCCAGAAAAGGTCATGAAGCTTTCTTT. Protein: CASRLARKGHEAFF. The V call is TRBV2, the J call TRBJ1-1; D gene unclear. Germline loops: CDR1 SNHLY, CDR2 FYNNEI. Trimming cost V 6 bases and J 7 bases, with 18 bases left between them. The CDR3 covers 14 residues.

With regard to this clonotype: A junction end diverges from the germline sequence, so it may reflect a read error. The chain recombines TRBV7-8 with TRBJ1-1; no firm D call. This CDR3 has 13 residues. Germline assignment: CDR1 SGHVS and CDR2 FQNEAQ. DNA for the CDR3: TGTGCCAGCAGTTTAGAACTGAACACTGAAGCTTTCTTT. The encoded protein is CASSLELNTEAFF.

The chain employs TRBV20-1 and TRBJ2-1, with D possibly matching TRBD1 (6 bases). The CDR3 length is 12 residues. CDR1 and CDR2 from the germline V gene are DFQATT and SNEGSKA (reference sequence). Trimming pared 3 bases from V and 6 bases from J, leaving 9 bases between. In nucleotides, the CDR3 is TGCAGTGCTAGCCTAGGGGGCAATGAGCAGTTCTTC. Its translation is CSASLGGNEQFF.

Ten or more counts support this clonotype. The gene calls are TRBV28 and TRBJ1-5; D remains ambiguous. The V and J ends lost 3 bases and 3 bases respectively, with 6 bases between them. Per germline, CDR1 MDHEN and CDR2 SYDVKM. The CDR3 covers 13 residues. CDR3 sequence (DNA): TGTGCCAGCAGTTTCACCGACAATCAGCCCCAGCATTTT. It specifies CASSFTDNQPQHF. The variable domain in full, completed from reference TRBV28 and TRBJ1-5, reads DVKVTQSSRYLVKRTGEKVFLECVQDMDHENMFWYRQDPGLGLRLIYFSYDVKMKEKGDIPEGYSVSREKKERFSLILESASTNQTSMYLCASSFTDNQPQHFGDGTRLSIL.

This clonotype has more than one count but fewer than ten. This rearrangement joins TRBV10-3 to TRBJ2-3, with 9 bases matching TRBD2. The CDR3 has 15 amino acids. With 11 bases clipped from V and 6 bases from J, the junction kept 15 bases outside the gene matches. The germline V gene has CDR1 ENHRY and CDR2 SYGVKD. CDR3 sequence: CAYAGGAGLTDTQYF. DNA of the CDR3: TGTGCCTACGCGGGGGGGGCAGGTCTCACGGATACGCAGTATTTT.

The rearrangement links TRBV12-3 or TRBV12-4 to TRBJ1-6, with 8 bases fitting TRBD1. The CDR3 has 13 residues. V lost 5 bases, J lost 8 bases, and 2 bases stayed unmatched. This chain's CDR3 is CASSGQGYSPLHF. In nucleotides, the CDR3 is TGTGCCAGCAGTGGACAGGGCTATTCACCCCTCCACTTT.

V gene TRBV30 combines with J gene TRBJ1-6; 8 bases are a match to TRBD1. The length of the CDR3 is 15 residues. Germline V gives CDR1 GTSNPN, CDR2 SVGIG (reference sequence). Trimming removed 3 bases from V and 9 bases from J; junction bases left unmatched: 10. The CDR3 sequence: CAWRAPDREGSPLHF. The CDR3 DNA reads TGTGCCTGGAGAGCTCCGGACAGGGAGGGTTCACCCCTCCACTTT.

This clonotype was detected a few times. Here the CDR3 reads CASSSPGQSYEQYF. The CDR3 DNA is TGTGCCAGCAGCTCACCGGGACAAAGCTACGAGCAGTACTTC. The chain joins TRBV11-3 to TRBJ2-7, with D tentatively TRBD1 (6 bases). The CDR3 totals 14 residues. Trimming took 4 bases from V and 3 from J, leaving 13 bases between them. CDR1 is SGHNT and CDR2 is YENEEA in the germline V gene.

A few counts support this clonotype. This sequence joins TRBV11-2 and TRBJ2-7; possibly TRBD2 for D (5 bases). CDR3 length equals 12 residues. Looked up from germline, CDR1 is SGHAT and CDR2 is FQNNGV. Trimming removed 5 bases at V and 6 bases at J, with 11 bases between. CDR3 nucleotides: TGTGCCAGCAGCCAACGGGGTTCCGAGCAGTACTTC. The encoded protein is CASSQRGSEQYF.

This clonotype was detected ten times or more. The CDR3: CASSLPQGGGTDTQYF. The CDR3 DNA reads TGTGCCAGCAGTTTACCCCAGGGGGGTGGCACAGATACGCAGTATTTT. This sequence joins TRBV12-3 or TRBV12-4 and TRBJ2-3; the D gene is possibly TRBD1 (7 bases). The CDR3 length is 16 residues. V was pared by 2 bases and J by 1 base, with 13 bases between.

Points on this clonotype: One end of the junction is discordant with germline, which a read error may explain. The CDR3 coding sequence is TGTGCCAGCAGTGGCCGGAATAATGAAAAACTGCTTTTT. Encoded protein: CASSGRNNEKLLF. The chain links TRBV25-1 to TRBJ1-4; D is undetermined. The CDR3 contains 13 residues. The germline V gene encodes CDR1 MGHDK and CDR2 SYGVNS.

This clonotype was found many times. The chain is built from TRBV7-3 and TRBJ2-3, with 7 nucleotides matching TRBD2. Germline values: CDR1 SGHTA, CDR2 FQGTGA. V gave up 4 bases and J gave up 6 bases; unmatched junction bases: 10. This CDR3 is 15 amino acids long. CDR3 residues: CASSSGTISGDTQYF. CDR3 nucleotides: TGTGCCAGCAGCTCAGGGACTATCTCCGGCGATACGCAGTATTTT.

The J gene is TRBJ1-5, the V gene TRBV2, with TRBD1 matching 10 bases. The CDR3 contains 14 residues. V lost 5 bases, J lost 7 bases, and 5 bases stayed unmatched. Per germline, CDR1 SNHLY and CDR2 FYNNEI. CDR3: CASSSRTGGQPQHF. Here the CDR3 DNA reads TGTGCCAGCAGTTCGCGGACAGGGGGGCAGCCCCAGCATTTT. Drawing the rest from reference TRBV2 and TRBJ1-5, the complete variable domain is EPEVTQTPSHQVTQMGQEVILRCVPISNHLYFYWYRQILGQKVEFLVSFYNNEISEKSEIFDDQFSVERPDGSNFTLKIRSTKLEDSAMYFCASSSRTGGQPQHFGDGTRLSIL.

Ten or more counts support this clonotype. This sequence joins TRBV12-3 or TRBV12-4 and TRBJ2-7; D is unresolved. Trimming removed 2 bases from V and 1 base from J, with 6 bases in between. This CDR3 has 13 residues. The CDR3: CASSLSPSYEQYF. The DNA of the CDR3 is TGTGCCAGCAGTTTATCACCATCCTACGAGCAGTACTTC.

The genes are TRBV2 and TRBJ2-7; D gene uncertain. Per germline, CDR1 SNHLY and CDR2 FYNNEI. This CDR3 spans 13 amino acids. V dropped 6 bases and J dropped 2 bases, with 11 bases sitting between them. The CDR3, as DNA: TGTGCCAGCAGAGCCGATGTAGCCTACGAGCAGTACTTC. Translation: CASRADVAYEQYF.

The chain has TRBV9 and TRBJ1-2; no reliable D call. The CDR3 has 14 residues. Trimming left V 0 bases short and J 7 bases short, with 13 bases between. Germline lookup yields CDR1 SGDLS and CDR2 YYNGEE. CDR3 residues: CASSVGRGAFGYTF. The CDR3 bases are TGTGCCAGCAGCGTAGGACGGGGAGCCTTTGGCTACACCTTC.

The chain joins TRBV9 to TRBJ2-3; D unclear. The CDR3 loop spans 18 amino acids. Germline CDR1 and CDR2: SGDLS and YYNGEE. V was pared by 0 bases and J by 3 bases, with 20 bases between. CDR3 region: CASSVAEVTSPPTDTQYF. CDR3 bases: TGTGCCAGCAGCGTAGCTGAGGTAACCTCACCTCCGACAGATACGCAGTATTTT.

The genes are TRBV12-3 or TRBV12-4 and TRBJ1-2; D is unclear. V was pared by 3 bases and J by 8 bases, with 19 bases between. CDR3 length: 15 amino acids. The CDR3 DNA reads TGTGCCAGCAGTTTGTTTAGGACGACCTCCGCGGGCTACACCTTC. It specifies CASSLFRTTSAGYTF.

This clonotype was found a few times. V is TRBV7-3 and J is TRBJ2-5; D is tentatively TRBD1 or TRBD2 (5 bases each). Germline-derived CDR1 and CDR2 are SGHTA and FQGTGA. This CDR3 region has 14 residues. Trimming stripped 5 bases from V and 2 bases from J, with 12 bases between. CDR3 protein: CASSLGPQQETQYF. The DNA for the CDR3 is TGTGCCAGCAGCCTGGGACCACAACAAGAGACCCAGTACTTC.

This clonotype was found many times. This chain links TRBV11-2 with TRBJ1-1, with D maybe TRBD1 (5 bases). The length of the CDR3 is 14 residues. Trimming left V 5 bases short and J 8 bases short, with 18 bases between. Germline V gene lookup returns CDR1 SGHAT and CDR2 FQNNGV. CDR3 sequence reads: CASSPIRDRMEAFF. CDR3 coding DNA: TGTGCCAGCAGCCCCATAAGAGACAGAATGGAAGCTTTCTTT.